What follows is one TCR beta chain and its context. Antigen specificity is unknown. Making each TCR library took roughly 3,200 ng of total RNA. TCRdb reprocessed the 5' RACE reads and reports one entry per CDR3 protein, with no DNA. This sample's table reports more than 350,000 distinct CDR3 sequences. The data originate from a study of monozygotic twins with inflammatory bowel disease. Broader study findings: Patient repertoires may have gained variability from differing immunosuppressive treatments.

The source material was blood. This TCR was sampled from a human donor with ulcerative colitis or Crohn's disease, or a healthy co-twin of an affected twin (not recorded which).

This CDR3 is CASRTAGTPTYEQYF. The chain combines TRBV28 with TRBJ2-7; TCRdb selects TRBD2, and the lack of DNA leaves this call unchecked. The germline V gene encodes CDR1 MDHEN and CDR2 SYDVKM. This CDR3 is built from 15 residues.